Each of the 21 T cell receptor beta chains below was sequenced from the same sample in a study of blood T cell repertoires in COVID-19. The protocol was immunoSEQ multiplex PCR, while the TCRdb copy is restricted to in-frame clones and leaves out a portion. In the table there are 90,000 to 120,000 clones, less than 80% of which are singletons. The sequenced sample was peripheral blood. All receptors derive from a man aged 70-80 years with active or convalescent COVID-19.

V is TRBV7-2 and J is TRBJ2-7, with D maybe TRBD2 (5 bases). The CDR3 contains 11 residues. Per germline, CDR1 SGHTA and CDR2 FQGNSA. Trimming shortened V by 3 bases and J by 7 bases, and 7 bases separated the two germline ends. As DNA, the CDR3 is TGTGCCAGCAGCTTGGAGGTAGAGCAGTACTTC. Its translation: CASSLEVEQYF.

Only a few counts were recorded for this clone. The sample has other DNA sequences that encode this CDR3 too. This chain joins TRBV5-1 and TRBJ1-5; 8 nucleotides align to TRBD1. J lost 2 bases, V lost 1 base, and 2 bases had no gene match. The CDR3 consists of 15 residues. Germline V gene data show CDR1 as SGHRS and CDR2 as YFSETQ. CDR3 in amino acids: CASSLLGQGNQPQHF. The CDR3 DNA reads as TGCGCCAGCAGCTTGTTGGGACAGGGCAATCAGCCCCAGCATTTT.

The chain recombines TRBV12-3 or TRBV12-4 with TRBJ2-1; a weak D match, TRBD1 (5 bases). This CDR3 has 13 residues. Trimming cost V 3 bases and J 9 bases, with 12 bases left between them. For the CDR3, the DNA is TGTGCCAGCAGTTTTCGACTTAGGGGTGAGCAGTTCTTC. It codes for CASSFRLRGEQFF.

V is TRBV6-1 and J is TRBJ2-4; 9 positions match TRBD1. The ends lost 2 bases at V and 5 bases at J; junction bases unmatched: 4. The CDR3 totals 15 residues. Germline CDR1 is MNHNS and CDR2 is SASEGT. In DNA form, the CDR3 reads TGTGCCAGCAGTGAATTACAGGGGGCCCAAAACATTCAGTACTTC. It encodes CASSELQGAQNIQYF.

This clone was found a few times. V usage is TRBV10-3 and J usage is TRBJ1-1; the D is unclear. Trimming removed 0 bases at V and 1 base at J, with 6 bases between. CDR3 size: 14 residues. The germline CDR1 and CDR2 sequences are ENHRY and SYGVKD. The CDR3 region is CAISESGENTEAFF. Here the CDR3 DNA reads TGTGCCATCAGTGAGTCCGGAGAGAACACTGAAGCTTTCTTT.

At least ten counts were recorded for this clone. The V and J genes are TRBV2 and TRBJ1-2; 11 positions agree with TRBD1. The CDR3 covers 17 residues. J was trimmed by 8 bases and V by 8 bases; bases with no gene match: 19. From germline, CDR1 is SNHLY and CDR2 FYNNEI. The chain's CDR3 is CASLQYFRPGQGDGYTF. The CDR3 nucleotides are TGTGCCAGCCTTCAATACTTCAGACCGGGACAGGGGGACGGCTACACCTTC.

The table lists this clone with a count of one. The chain carries TRBV3-1 (or the pseudogene TRBV3-2) and TRBJ2-3; TRBD1 matches at 10 bases. This CDR3 region has 15 residues. J was trimmed by 1 base and V by 5 bases; bases with no gene match: 3. The V gene's germline CDR1 is LGHDT and CDR2 YNNKEL (reference sequence). The CDR3 DNA sequence: TGTGCCAGCAGCGAGACAGGGGGCCGCACAGATACGCAGTATTTT. This gives the protein CASSETGGRTDTQYF.

The V gene is TRBV3-1 (or the pseudogene TRBV3-2), the J gene TRBJ2-1; D is possibly TRBD2 (6 bases). Trimming pared 5 bases from V and 8 bases from J, leaving 13 bases between. CDR3 length: 13 residues. CDR1 LGHDT and CDR2 YNNKEL come from the germline V gene (reference sequence). The CDR3 reads CASSSRRRDEQFF. The CDR3 DNA reads as TGTGCCAGCAGCTCCAGAAGGAGGGATGAGCAGTTCTTC.

The chain links TRBV7-6 to TRBJ1-5; D is perhaps TRBD1 (6 bases). V lost 6 bases and J 0 bases, leaving 9 bases between the germline ends. There are 14 residues in the CDR3. Germline V gene lookup returns CDR1 SGHVS and CDR2 FNYEAQ. The CDR3 DNA is TGTGCCAGCAGTGGGGACAATAGCAATCAGCCCCAGCATTTT. It specifies CASSGDNSNQPQHF.

This chain links TRBV18 with TRBJ1-4, with D tentatively TRBD1 (5 bases). Deletions cut 5 bases from V and 1 base from J, with 11 bases between. The CDR3 covers 15 residues. From germline, CDR1 is KGHSH and CDR2 LQKENI. The CDR3 loop is CASSSTALTNEKLFF. The CDR3 nucleotides are TGTGCCAGCTCATCGACAGCGTTAACTAATGAAAAACTGTTTTTT.

V and J are TRBV6-5 and TRBJ2-7; 7 bases fit TRBD2. CDR3 length: 13 residues. Germline-derived CDR1 and CDR2 are MNHEY and SVGAGI. The V and J ends lost 5 bases and 2 bases, in that order; junction bases with no gene match: 3. For the CDR3, the DNA is TGTGCCAGCAGTCTAGCGGTACCCTACGAGCAGTACTTC. It codes for CASSLAVPYEQYF.

V usage is TRBV11-3 and J usage is TRBJ2-7; 11 bases line up with TRBD1. J was trimmed by 2 bases and V by 5 bases; bases with no gene match: 5. The CDR3 totals 15 residues. Germline V lookup: CDR1 SGHNT, CDR2 YENEEA. Here the CDR3 DNA reads TGTGCCAGCAGCCCTGGACAGGGGGCTGCCTACGAGCAGTACTTC. The encoded protein is CASSPGQGAAYEQYF. The full variable domain, rest sourced from reference TRBV11-3 and TRBJ2-7, is EAGVVQSPRYKIIEKKQPVAFWCNPISGHNTLYWYLQNLGQGPELLIRYENEEAVDDSQLPKDRFSAERLKGVDSTLKIQPAELGDSAVYLCASSPGQGAAYEQYFGPGTRLTVT.

This chain joins TRBV10-3 and TRBJ1-2, with 12 bases fitting TRBD1. This CDR3 region has 13 residues. CDR1 is ENHRY and CDR2 is SYGVKD in the germline V gene. V dropped 7 bases and J dropped 10; count of bases not matched to a gene: 7. CDR3 DNA: TGTGCCATCACCGACCGGGACAGGGGGCCCTACACCTTC. The encoded protein is CAITDRDRGPYTF.

V usage is TRBV6-1 and J usage is TRBJ2-7; no firm D call. This CDR3 is 14 amino acids long. Trimming cost V 6 bases and J 3 bases, with 15 bases left between them. The germline V gene has CDR1 MNHNS and CDR2 SASEGT. The CDR3 is CASSPFDTSYEQYF. Written as DNA, the CDR3 is TGTGCCAGCAGCCCCTTTGACACAAGCTACGAGCAGTACTTC.

The chain joins TRBV2 to TRBJ2-1; perhaps TRBD1 as D (6 bases). The CDR3 sequence is 15 residues long. Germline V gene lookup returns CDR1 SNHLY and CDR2 FYNNEI. Between the trimmed V and J ends, which lost 4 bases and 3 bases, there was a span of 13 bases. CDR3 coding DNA: TGTGCCAGCAGTGGGGGGCGGGTCAGCTACAATGAGCAGTTCTTC. It is translated as CASSGGRVSYNEQFF.

The J gene is TRBJ2-1, the V gene TRBV11-3, with 10 bases matching TRBD2. This CDR3 has 15 residues. Germline CDR1 and CDR2: SGHNT and YENEEA. Trimming at V came to 5 bases and at J to 6 bases, leaving 7 bases not matched to a gene. The CDR3 sequence is CASSSGLAVINEQFF. The CDR3 region has the DNA TGTGCCAGCAGCAGCGGACTAGCGGTGATCAATGAGCAGTTCTTC.

This sequence joins TRBV3-1 (or the pseudogene TRBV3-2) and TRBJ2-7, with 7 bases identical to TRBD1. The CDR3 has 14 residues. Unmatched junction bases numbered 4, after V lost 3 bases and J lost 2 bases. Germline V gene lookup returns CDR1 LGHDT and CDR2 YNNKEL (reference sequence). CDR3 region: CASSQGTVTYEQYF. The CDR3 DNA sequence: TGTGCCAGCAGCCAGGGGACAGTTACCTACGAGCAGTACTTC.

This clone was recorded a few times. V gene TRBV9 combines with J gene TRBJ1-3; TRBD1 matches 12 bases. The junction had 8 bases not matched to a gene; V was cut back by 4 bases and J by 3 bases. The CDR3 covers 17 residues. CDR1 SGDLS and CDR2 YYNGEE come from the germline V gene. For the CDR3, the DNA is TGTGCCAGCAGCACACTGGGACAGGGGGCGGGTGGAAACACCATATATTTT. It specifies CASSTLGQGAGGNTIYF.

The genes are TRBV11-2 and TRBJ2-3, with D maybe TRBD1 (6 bases). There are 15 residues in the CDR3. The germline CDR1 and CDR2 sequences are SGHAT and FQNNGV. The V end was cut by 4 bases, the J end by 2 bases, with 13 bases between. CDR3 sequence reads: CASSSRQALTDTQYF. CDR3 nucleotides: TGTGCCAGCAGCTCTCGACAGGCCCTCACAGATACGCAGTATTTT.

The chain recombines TRBV7-7 with TRBJ1-2; D might be TRBD1 (5 bases). This CDR3 is 15 amino acids long. Germline CDR1 SSHAT, CDR2 FNYEAQ (reference sequence). Trimming removed 5 bases from V and 0 bases from J, with 13 bases in between. CDR3 coding DNA: TGTGCCAGCAGCCCGCCGTCGACAGCTAACTATGGCTACACCTTC. Translated, it gives CASSPPSTANYGYTF.

The genes are TRBV15 and TRBJ2-3; no definite D call. The CDR3 loop spans 15 amino acids. Deletions cut 0 bases from V and 4 bases from J, with 11 bases between. Looked up from germline, CDR1 is LNHNV and CDR2 is YYDKDF (reference sequence). The CDR3 DNA reads as TGTGCCACCAGCAGAGAGCAGACATTCGCAGATACGCAGTATTTT. This encodes CATSREQTFADTQYF.